The sequence of this TCR beta chain was determined in a study of cytomegalovirus exposure and HLA in healthy donors. Study-wide points: Diagnosis of cytomegalovirus status made by the classifier reportedly showed high specificity and sensitivity. The authors enumerated 164 TCR beta chains as linked to cytomegalovirus.

Assay: immunoSEQ multiplex PCR; the TCRdb copy retains only in-frame clones and omits some. The profile covers approximately 100,000 clones, with roughly nine tenths appearing a single time and about 2% taken by the ten largest. Separate from the roughly 630-subject first cohort was the 120-subject validation cohort, to which the donors belonged. CDR3 length equals 13 residues. Germline V gene sequence: CDR1 MNHNS, CDR2 SASEGT. With 1 base clipped from V and 10 bases from J, the junction kept 3 bases outside the gene matches. As to this clone: The antigen is not known.

The TCR comes from a woman aged 18-35 years in good health and CMV-seropositive. The chain recombines TRBV6-1 with TRBJ2-1; 8 positions match TRBD1. The sample taken for sequencing was PBMCs. CDR3 coding DNA: TGTGCCAGCAGTGAAGTCAGGGGGCGCGAGCAGTTCTTC. Its protein product is CASSEVRGREQFF.